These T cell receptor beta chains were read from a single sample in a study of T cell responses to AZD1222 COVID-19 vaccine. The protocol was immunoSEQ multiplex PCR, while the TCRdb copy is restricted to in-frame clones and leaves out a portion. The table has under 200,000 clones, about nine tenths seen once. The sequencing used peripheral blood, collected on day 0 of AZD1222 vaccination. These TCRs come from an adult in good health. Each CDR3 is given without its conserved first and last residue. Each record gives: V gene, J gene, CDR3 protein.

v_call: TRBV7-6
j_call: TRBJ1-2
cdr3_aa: ASSLTGGASWYGYT

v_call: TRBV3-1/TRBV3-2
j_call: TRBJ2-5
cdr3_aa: ASSQSPGETQY

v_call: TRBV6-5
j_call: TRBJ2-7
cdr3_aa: ASSYVRGYEQY

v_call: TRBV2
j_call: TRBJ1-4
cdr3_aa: ASSDWDDQF

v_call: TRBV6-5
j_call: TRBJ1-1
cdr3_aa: ASSYSGQYTEAF

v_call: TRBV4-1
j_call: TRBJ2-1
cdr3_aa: ASSQDSLASWGSSYNEQF

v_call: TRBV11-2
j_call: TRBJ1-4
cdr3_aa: ASSLAGQGATNEKLF

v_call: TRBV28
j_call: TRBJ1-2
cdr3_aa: ASRDRTGSGSGYT

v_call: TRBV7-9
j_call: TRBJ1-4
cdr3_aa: ASSLAVGHEKLF

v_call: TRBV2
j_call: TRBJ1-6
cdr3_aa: ASSEGGTENSPLH